This TCR beta chain was identified during a study of T cell repertoires in cytomegalovirus infection. About the research overall: CMV infection and matching HLA type were both indicated by public TCR beta signatures.

TCRdb redid the calling of the reads with MiXCR, one entry per CDR3 protein. This table has about 770,000 distinct CDR3 sequences, about 27% appearing once. A remark on this clonotype: The target antigen is unknown.

This specimen consisted of cultured CD8+ T cells from PBMCs, obtained from culture after CMV antigen stimulation. This TCR derives from a human donor in good health (CMV status not recorded). Some clones in this sample may be carry-over from other donors' samples.

The CDR3 spells CASSPQLLSGLVGELFF. The CDR3 DNA reads TGTGCCAGTAGTCCCCAGTTGCTGAGTGGCCTCGTCGGGGAGCTGTTTTTT. This chain joins TRBV19 and TRBJ2-2; D gene uncertain. CDR1 is LNHDA, CDR2 SQIVND, per germline (reference sequence). CDR3 length: 17 residues. Trimming stripped 5 bases from V and 7 bases from J, with 23 bases between.